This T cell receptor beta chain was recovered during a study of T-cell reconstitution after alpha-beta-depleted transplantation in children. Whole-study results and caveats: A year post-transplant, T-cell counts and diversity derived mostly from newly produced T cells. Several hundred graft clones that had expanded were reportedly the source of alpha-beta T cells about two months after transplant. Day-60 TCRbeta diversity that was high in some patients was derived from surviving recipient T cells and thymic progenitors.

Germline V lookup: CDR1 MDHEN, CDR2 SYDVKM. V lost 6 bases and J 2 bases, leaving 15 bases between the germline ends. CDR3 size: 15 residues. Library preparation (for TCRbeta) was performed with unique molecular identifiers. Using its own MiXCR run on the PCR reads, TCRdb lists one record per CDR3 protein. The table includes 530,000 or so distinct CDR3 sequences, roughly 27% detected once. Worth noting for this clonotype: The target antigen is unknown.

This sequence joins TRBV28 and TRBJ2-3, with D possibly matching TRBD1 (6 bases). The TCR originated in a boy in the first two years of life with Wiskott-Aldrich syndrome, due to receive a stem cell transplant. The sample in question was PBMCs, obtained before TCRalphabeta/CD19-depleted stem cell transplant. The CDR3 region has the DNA TGTGCCAGCAGCAACGACAGGATGTACACAGATACGCAGTATTTT. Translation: CASSNDRMYTDTQYF.